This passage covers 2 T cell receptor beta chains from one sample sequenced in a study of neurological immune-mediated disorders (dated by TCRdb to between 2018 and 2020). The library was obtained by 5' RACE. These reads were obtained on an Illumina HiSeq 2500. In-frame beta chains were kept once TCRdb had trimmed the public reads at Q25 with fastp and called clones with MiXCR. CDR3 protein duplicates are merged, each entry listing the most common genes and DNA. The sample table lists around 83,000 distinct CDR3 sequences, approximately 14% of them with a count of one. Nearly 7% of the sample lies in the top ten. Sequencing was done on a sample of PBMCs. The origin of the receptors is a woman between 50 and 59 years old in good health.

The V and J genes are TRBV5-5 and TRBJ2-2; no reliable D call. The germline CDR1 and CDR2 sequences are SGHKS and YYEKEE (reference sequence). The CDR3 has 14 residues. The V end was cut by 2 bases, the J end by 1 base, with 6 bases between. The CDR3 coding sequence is TGTGCCAGCAGCTTCCAGATGAACACCGGGGAGCTGTTTTTT. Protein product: CASSFQMNTGELFF.

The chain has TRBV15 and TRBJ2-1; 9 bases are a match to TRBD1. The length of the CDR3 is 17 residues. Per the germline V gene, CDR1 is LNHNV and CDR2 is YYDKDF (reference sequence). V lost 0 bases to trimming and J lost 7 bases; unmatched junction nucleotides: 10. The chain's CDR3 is CATSRDHPGQGSNEQFF. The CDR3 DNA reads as TGTGCCACCAGCAGAGATCATCCGGGACAGGGCTCGAATGAGCAGTTCTTC.